The T cell receptor beta chain under discussion was sequenced for a study of breast tumors, draining lymph nodes, adjacent tissues. This clonotype was detected many times. What it binds is not known. MiXCR was run by TCRdb on the multiplex PCR reads, yielding one entry per CDR3 protein. Altogether some 150,000 distinct CDR3 sequences are present, around 20% being singletons, with the ten largest covering approximately 2.7%. V was cut by 2 bases and J by 8 bases, with 12 bases left in between. Looked up from germline, CDR1 is WSHSY and CDR2 is SAAADI. CDR3 size: 13 residues. Study-level points and caveats: Data fit most tumor T cells coming from lymph node, expanding in tumor. Luminal-like breast cancer showed significantly greater tumor-nontumor repertoire similarity than basal-like breast cancer did. Data only fit, rather than demonstrated, lymph node origin of most tumor T cells. Tumor TCR diversity was below lymph nodes but above nontumor tissue.

Breast cancer patients provided tissue from their axillary draining lymph nodes. The TCR sequence derives from a female donor with breast cancer. Some clones in this sample may be carry-over from other donors' samples. The specimen was axillary lymph node tissue. This rearrangement joins TRBV10-2 to TRBJ1-2, with a possible D match to TRBD1 (6 bases). CDR3 nucleotide sequence: TGCGCCAGCAGTGAGATACAGGGAGGAGGCTACACCTTC. Encoded protein: CASSEIQGGGYTF.